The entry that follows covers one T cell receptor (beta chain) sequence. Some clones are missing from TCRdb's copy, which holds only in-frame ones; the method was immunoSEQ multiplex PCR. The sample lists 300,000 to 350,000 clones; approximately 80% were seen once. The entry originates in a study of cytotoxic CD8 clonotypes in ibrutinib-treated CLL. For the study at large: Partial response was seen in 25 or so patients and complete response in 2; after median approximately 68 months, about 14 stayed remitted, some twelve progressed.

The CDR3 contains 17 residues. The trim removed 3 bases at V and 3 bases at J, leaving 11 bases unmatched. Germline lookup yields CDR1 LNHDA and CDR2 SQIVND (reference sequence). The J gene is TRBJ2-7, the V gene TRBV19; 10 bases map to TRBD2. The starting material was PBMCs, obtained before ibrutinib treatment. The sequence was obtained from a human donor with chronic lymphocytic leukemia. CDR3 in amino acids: CASSIKGTLAGSYEQYF. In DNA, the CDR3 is TGTGCCAGTAGTATTAAGGGTACACTAGCGGGGAGCTACGAGCAGTACTTC.